Presented here are 29 T cell receptor beta chains from one specimen sequenced in a study of T cells in Graves' hyperthyroidism and ophthalmopathy. Amplified TCR beta CDR3 regions derived from RNA transcripts. The HTBI primer set served for first-round RT-PCR of the TCR CDR3. TCRdb redid the calling of the multiplex PCR reads with MiXCR, one entry per CDR3 protein. The table lists approximately 600,000 distinct CDR3 sequences, around 13% of them singletons, with 5% to 7% in the top ten. Sequencing used blood. These receptors were taken from a woman in her 30s with Graves' hyperthyroidism that later progressed to Graves' ophthalmopathy.

This clonotype was observed a few times. The chain uses TRBV7-3 and TRBJ2-3, with D possibly TRBD1 on 6 matching bases. The CDR3 totals 15 residues. Trimming left V 4 bases short and J 3 bases short, with 14 bases between. CDR1 is SGHTA and CDR2 is FQGTGA in the germline V gene. CDR3 loop: CASSSLLGGTDTQYF. The CDR3 DNA sequence: TGTGCCAGCAGCTCTCTTTTAGGGGGAACAGATACGCAGTATTTT.

This clonotype was seen ten or more times. The rearrangement links TRBV7-3 to TRBJ2-5, with D possibly being TRBD1 or TRBD2 (5 bases each). The CDR3 consists of 15 residues. CDR1 is SGHTA, CDR2 FQGTGA, per germline. Deletions cut 5 bases from V and 5 bases from J, with 18 bases between. CDR3 in amino acids: CASSPGTSKPETQYF. The CDR3 coding sequence is TGTGCCAGCAGCCCAGGGACCTCGAAACCGGAGACCCAGTACTTC.

This clonotype showed up many times. This sequence joins TRBV19 and TRBJ1-5; D unresolved. V lost 3 bases and J lost 0, with 9 bases in between. This CDR3 has 15 amino acids. Germline V gene sequence: CDR1 LNHDA, CDR2 SQIVND (reference sequence). The CDR3 coding sequence is TGTGCCAGTAGTATGTCATGGGGTAGCAATCAGCCCCAGCATTTT. Translating gives CASSMSWGSNQPQHF.

This clonotype has ten or more counts. The chain couples TRBV10-3 to TRBJ2-7; 7 positions match TRBD1. With V trimmed by 7 bases and J by 4 bases, 7 bases remained unmatched. CDR1 and CDR2 (germline): ENHRY, SYGVKD. The CDR3 extends over 13 amino acids. CDR3 DNA sequence: TGTGCCATCACTCGGGACAGCCCGTACGAGCAGTACTTC. It yields the protein CAITRDSPYEQYF.

This clonotype has ten or more counts. J is TRBJ1-1 and V is TRBV7-2, with D tentatively TRBD1 (6 bases). There are 12 residues in the CDR3. V gave up 5 bases and J gave up 11 bases, with 15 bases separating them. Germline V gives CDR1 SGHTA, CDR2 FQGNSA. The CDR3 reads CASSQRRGEAFF. The DNA of the CDR3 is TGTGCCAGCAGCCAGCGGAGGGGGGAGGCTTTCTTT. Drawing the rest from reference TRBV7-2 and TRBJ1-1, the complete variable domain is GAGVSQSPSNKVTEKGKDVELRCDPISGHTALYWYRQSLGQGLEFLIYFQGNSAPDKSGLPSDRFSAERTGGSVSTLTIQRTQQEDSAVYLCASSQRRGEAFFGQGTRLTVV.

This clonotype was found a few times. The chain has TRBV6-5 and TRBJ1-4; no reliable D call. CDR1 MNHEY and CDR2 SVGAGI come from the germline V gene. This CDR3 spans 15 amino acids. The V and J ends lost 2 bases and 0 bases respectively, with 7 bases between them. The CDR3 DNA reads as TGTGCCAGCAGTTACGAAGGGACAACTAATGAAAAACTGTTTTTT. Translated: CASSYEGTTNEKLFF.

This clonotype was observed many times. The chain combines TRBV28 with TRBJ1-3; D ambiguous. CDR1 and CDR2 from the germline V gene are MDHEN and SYDVKM. Trimming shortened V by 5 bases and J by 3 bases, and 11 bases separated the two germline ends. This CDR3 comprises 14 residues. The DNA for the CDR3 is TGTGCCAGCAGTCGAGAGTGGGATGGAAACACCATATATTTT. As protein: CASSREWDGNTIYF.

The chain carries TRBV20-1 and TRBJ2-1; no clear D. This CDR3 region has 14 residues. Trimming cost V 7 bases and J 0 bases, with 13 bases left between them. Per germline, CDR1 DFQATT and CDR2 SNEGSKA (reference sequence). As DNA, the CDR3 is TGCAGTGGGCTGGGCGGAAACTCCTACAATGAGCAGTTCTTC. Translation gives CSGLGGNSYNEQFF.

The sample holds many counts of this clonotype. The chain carries TRBV9 and TRBJ2-1; 10 bases are shared with TRBD2. Germline V gives CDR1 SGDLS, CDR2 YYNGEE. This CDR3 region has 17 residues. The junction had 7 bases not matched to a gene; V was cut back by 0 bases and J by 4 bases. The CDR3, as DNA: TGTGCCAGCAGCGTAGCTCCTCGGACTAGCGGATACAATGAGCAGTTCTTC. Translated: CASSVAPRTSGYNEQFF.

V usage is TRBV14 and J usage is TRBJ2-2, with D perhaps matching TRBD2 (5 bases). V lost 8 bases and J 4 bases, leaving 8 bases between the germline ends. The CDR3 contains 12 residues. Germline-derived CDR1 and CDR2 are SGHDN and FVKESK. The CDR3 is CASGRLTGELFF. The DNA for the CDR3 is TGTGCCAGCGGGAGACTCACCGGGGAGCTGTTTTTT.

This clonotype was detected a few times. This sequence joins TRBV2 and TRBJ2-5; D is uncertain. V dropped 0 bases and J dropped 6 bases, with 11 bases sitting between them. This CDR3 is built from 14 residues. From germline, CDR1 is SNHLY and CDR2 FYNNEI. CDR3 nucleotides: TGTGCCAGCAGTGAAGCTAGCTCCCCAAAGACCCAGTACTTC. Encoded protein: CASSEASSPKTQYF.

This rearrangement joins TRBV7-9 to TRBJ1-5; no clear D gene. The CDR3 has 14 residues. Trimming cost V 0 bases and J 4 bases, with 7 bases left between them. Germline assignment: CDR1 SEHNR and CDR2 FQNEAQ (reference sequence). CDR3: CASSLALGNQPQHF. The CDR3 DNA is TGTGCCAGCAGCTTAGCGCTGGGTAATCAGCCCCAGCATTTT.

This clonotype was detected many times. This chain links TRBV5-6 with TRBJ1-6; D gene uncertain. Germline loops: CDR1 SGHDT, CDR2 YYEEEE. This CDR3 region has 12 residues. V lost 4 bases and J lost 9, with 8 bases in between. CDR3: CASSRGFSPLHF. The DNA for the CDR3 is TGTGCCAGCAGCAGAGGGTTTTCACCCCTCCACTTT.

The chain combines TRBV5-5 with TRBJ2-1, with 8 bases identical to TRBD1. The germline V gene encodes CDR1 SGHKS and CDR2 YYEKEE (reference sequence). V lost 4 bases and J lost 6; bases outside the gene matches: 15. The CDR3 has 17 residues. CDR3 DNA sequence: TGTGCCAGCAGCCAACCTCTCAGGGGGCAGAGGAGCAATGAGCAGTTCTTC. Its translation: CASSQPLRGQRSNEQFF.

The chain recombines TRBV19 with TRBJ1-4; D ambiguous. The CDR3 consists of 12 residues. Per germline, CDR1 LNHDA and CDR2 SQIVND (reference sequence). Trimming left V 5 bases short and J 10 bases short, with 11 bases between. The CDR3, as DNA: TGTGCCAGTAGTCCCCAGGAGGGAAAACTGTTTTTT. Translation gives CASSPQEGKLFF.

The chain employs TRBV5-8 and TRBJ2-3; 8 bases are shared with TRBD1. The CDR3 sequence is 15 residues long. The V gene's germline CDR1 is SGHTS and CDR2 YDEGEE. Trimming removed 3 bases from V and 5 bases from J; junction bases left unmatched: 8. CDR3 nucleotide sequence: TGTGCCAGCAGCTGGGGACAGGATTTCCGAGATACGCAGTATTTT. Its translation: CASSWGQDFRDTQYF.

This clonotype was recorded at least ten times. The genes are TRBV27 and TRBJ1-5; D perhaps matches TRBD1 (6 bases). CDR3 length equals 16 residues. The V and J ends lost 2 bases and 2 bases respectively, with 13 bases between them. CDR1 MNHEY and CDR2 SMNVEV come from the germline V gene (reference sequence). CDR3 sequence: CASSLSRGYGNQPQHF. The DNA for the CDR3 is TGTGCCAGCAGTTTAAGCAGGGGCTATGGCAATCAGCCCCAGCATTTT.

This clonotype was recorded many times. The chain has TRBV6-1 and TRBJ2-1; 11 bases match TRBD1. The CDR3 sequence is 14 residues long. The ends lost 6 bases at V and 3 bases at J; junction bases unmatched: 1. The germline V gene encodes CDR1 MNHNS and CDR2 SASEGT. The CDR3 sequence is CASRGTGGYNEQFF. The CDR3 DNA is TGTGCCAGCAGGGGGACAGGGGGCTACAATGAGCAGTTCTTC.

This clonotype was recorded many times. V usage is TRBV19 and J usage is TRBJ1-2, with 9 bases that match TRBD1. V was clipped by 8 bases and J by 3 bases; unmatched bases: 4. CDR1 is LNHDA, CDR2 SQIVND, per germline (reference sequence). The CDR3 runs to 13 residues. In nucleotides, the CDR3 is TGTGCCAGTCGGGACAGGGAATACTATGGCTACACCTTC. As protein: CASRDREYYGYTF.

This clonotype was seen ten or more times. The J gene is TRBJ1-5, the V gene TRBV28, with D uncertain. This CDR3 spans 15 amino acids. Germline lookup yields CDR1 MDHEN and CDR2 SYDVKM. The V and J ends lost 2 bases and 3 bases respectively, with 11 bases between them. The CDR3 DNA sequence: TGTGCCAGCAGTTTACCGGGATTCTACAATCAGCCCCAGCATTTT. Protein: CASSLPGFYNQPQHF.

This clonotype was seen ten or more times. The chain employs TRBV29-1 and TRBJ1-5; the match to TRBD1 covers 7 bases. The CDR3 covers 14 residues. Germline V gives CDR1 SQVTM, CDR2 ANQGSEA. With V trimmed by 4 bases and J by 4 bases, 7 bases remained unmatched. This CDR3 is CSVAAGTENQPQHF. The CDR3 nucleotides are TGCAGCGTTGCGGCCGGGACAGAAAATCAGCCCCAGCATTTT. The full variable domain, in which reference TRBV29-1 and TRBJ1-5 provide the parts outside the CDR3, is SAVISQKPSRDICQRGTSLTIQCQVDSQVTMMFWYRQQPGQSLTLIATANQGSEATYESGFVIDKFPISRPNLTFSTLTVSNMSPEDSSIYLCSVAAGTENQPQHFGDGTRLSIL.

This clonotype was recorded at least ten times. The rearrangement links TRBV30 to TRBJ2-2, with D hard to call. The V gene's germline CDR1 is GTSNPN and CDR2 SVGIG (reference sequence). Trimming stripped 3 bases from V and 2 bases from J, with 10 bases between. The CDR3 consists of 14 residues. For the CDR3, the DNA is TGTGCCTGGAGCCGAGGCCCTAACACCGGGGAGCTGTTTTTT. Residues: CAWSRGPNTGELFF.

This clonotype was observed a few times. CDR3 nucleotide sequence: TGTGCCAGCAGCGTAGGATTGGGGTCCGAGCAGTACTTC. It specifies CASSVGLGSEQYF. The chain carries TRBV9 and TRBJ2-7; D unresolved. Per germline, CDR1 SGDLS and CDR2 YYNGEE. The length of the CDR3 is 13 residues. Trimming shortened V by 0 bases and J by 6 bases, and 10 bases separated the two germline ends.

The CDR3 is CASSLNDYTDTQYF. The CDR3, as DNA: TGTGCCAGCAGTTTGAACGACTACACAGATACGCAGTATTTT. The chain combines TRBV27 with TRBJ2-3; a possible D gene is TRBD2 (5 bases). The germline CDR1 and CDR2 sequences are MNHEY and SMNVEV (reference sequence). Trimming stripped 3 bases from V and 2 bases from J, with 9 bases between. The CDR3 is 14 amino acids.

This clonotype was recorded at least ten times. The chain recombines TRBV11-2 with TRBJ2-3; 11 bases match TRBD2. With V trimmed by 1 base and J by 2 bases, 5 bases remained unmatched. The CDR3 length is 17 residues. Germline V gene sequence: CDR1 SGHAT, CDR2 FQNNGV. The CDR3 DNA sequence: TGTGCCAGCAGCTTAGGCGCGACTAGCGGGAACACAGATACGCAGTATTTT. It specifies CASSLGATSGNTDTQYF.

This clonotype was recorded at least ten times. This sequence joins TRBV15 and TRBJ2-1; TRBD2 aligns across 14 bases. Germline V gives CDR1 LNHNV, CDR2 YYDKDF (reference sequence). J was trimmed by 8 bases and V by 4 bases; bases with no gene match: 7. The CDR3 is 16 residues long. CDR3 coding DNA: TGTGCCACCAGCATTGGGACTAGCGGGAGTGGGTATGAGCAGTTCTTC. Amino acids: CATSIGTSGSGYEQFF.

The chain employs TRBV27 and TRBJ2-1; the D gene is possibly TRBD2 (6 bases). The V gene's germline CDR1 is MNHEY and CDR2 SMNVEV (reference sequence). This CDR3 has 16 amino acids. Trimming took 3 bases from V and 3 from J, leaving 15 bases between them. The CDR3 nucleotides are TGTGCCAGCAGTTTTGCCGGAGGGAAAGGCTACAATGAGCAGTTCTTC. Translated: CASSFAGGKGYNEQFF.

Ten or more counts support this clonotype. V and J are TRBV24-1 and TRBJ2-3, with TRBD2 as a possible D gene (6 bases). V was clipped by 0 bases and J by 0 bases, with 9 bases between them. Germline V CDR1 and CDR2: KGHDR, SFDVKD. This CDR3 region has 16 residues. Here the CDR3 reads CATSDLGGSSTDTQYF. CDR3 nucleotide sequence: TGTGCCACCAGTGATTTGGGAGGGTCTAGCACAGATACGCAGTATTTT.

This clonotype has at least ten counts. The CDR3 region has the DNA TGTGCCAGCAGCCAACAGGGGCCTAATGAAAAACTGTTTTTT. This codes for CASSQQGPNEKLFF. The chain combines TRBV3-1 with TRBJ1-4; perhaps TRBD1 as D (6 bases). The CDR3 is 14 residues long. CDR1 and CDR2 (germline): LGHDT, YNNKEL (reference sequence). V was shortened by 2 bases and J by 3 bases, with 7 bases between the two germline ends.